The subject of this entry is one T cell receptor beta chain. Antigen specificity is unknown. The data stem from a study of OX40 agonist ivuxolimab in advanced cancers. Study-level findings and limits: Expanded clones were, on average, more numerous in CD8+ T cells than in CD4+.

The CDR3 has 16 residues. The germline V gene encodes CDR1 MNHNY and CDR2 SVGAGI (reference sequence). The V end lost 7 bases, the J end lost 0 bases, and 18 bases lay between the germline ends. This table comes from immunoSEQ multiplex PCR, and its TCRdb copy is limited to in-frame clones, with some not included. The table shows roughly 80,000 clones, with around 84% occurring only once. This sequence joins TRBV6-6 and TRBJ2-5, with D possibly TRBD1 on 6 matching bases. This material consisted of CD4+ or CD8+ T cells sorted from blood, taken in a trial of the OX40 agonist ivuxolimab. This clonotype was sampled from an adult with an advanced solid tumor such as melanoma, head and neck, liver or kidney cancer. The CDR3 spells CASKQRGSPNQETQYF. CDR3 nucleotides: TGTGCCAGCAAACAAAGGGGGTCACCGAACCAAGAGACCCAGTACTTC.